This T cell receptor beta chain is drawn from a study of blood T cell repertoires in COVID-19. Across the whole study: Italy, Spain and the United States were the sources of the convalescent and acute COVID-19 samples. In each case, the material was cDNA or gDNA derived from T cells, B-cell-depleted T cells, or PBMCs.

Original handling: Reference gene primer amplification gave estimated nucleated cell counts. Sequencing used immunoSEQ multiplex PCR; TCRdb keeps in-frame clones, though not all of them. D and trimming were read from the DNA, whereas the V and J calls and clone size are those reported in that table. This table holds around 75,000 clones, about four fifths found once. V shed 4 bases and J 6 bases; nucleotides not matched to a gene: 13. The CDR3 is 16 residues long. Per the germline V gene, CDR1 is MNHNY and CDR2 is SVGAGI (reference sequence). This clone appeared a few times. Sequencing was carried out using peripheral blood. The gene calls are TRBV6-6 and TRBJ1-2; 8 nucleotides align to TRBD1. This TCR derives from a woman older than 75 with active or convalescent COVID-19. CDR3 sequence reads: CASSSSDRAGVDGYTF. The CDR3 DNA follows: TGTGCCAGCAGTTCCTCGGACAGGGCGGGGGTCGATGGCTACACCTTC.